Following are 23 T cell receptor beta chains from one sample sequenced in a study of shared clonotypes between healthy human individuals. Some clones are missing from TCRdb's copy, which holds only in-frame ones; the method was immunoSEQ multiplex PCR. The data contain fewer than 1.8 million clones, 97% to 99% of them singletons. Sequences were obtained from naive CD4+ T cells sorted from blood. Subset noted: CD45RA+ positively selected. The receptors were sampled from a man younger than 40 in good health.

The V call is TRBV19, the J call TRBJ1-2; 7 nucleotides align to TRBD1. This CDR3 has 14 residues. Trimming took 6 bases from V and 7 from J; bases not matched to a gene: 11. Germline CDR1 is LNHDA and CDR2 is SQIVND (reference sequence). CDR3 sequence (DNA): TGTGCCAGTAGAACTCTACAGGGGACGGGTGGCTACACCTTC. It specifies CASRTLQGTGGYTF.

The chain carries TRBV7-2 and TRBJ2-2, with a weak D call TRBD1 (6 bases). Germline CDR1 SGHTA, CDR2 FQGNSA. The CDR3 extends over 15 amino acids. V was pared by 5 bases and J by 0 bases, with 10 bases between. The CDR3 DNA sequence: TGTGCCAGCAGCCGGGACACCGCGAACACCGGGGAGCTGTTTTTT. This gives the protein CASSRDTANTGELFF.

This chain uses TRBV7-9 with TRBJ2-5; 9 bases line up with TRBD2. V was clipped by 5 bases and J by 5 bases; unmatched bases: 6. Germline CDR1 reads SEHNR; CDR2 reads FQNEAQ (reference sequence). The length of the CDR3 is 14 residues. This CDR3 reads CASSVSGSLETQYF. The CDR3 DNA reads TGTGCCAGCAGCGTTAGCGGGAGTCTGGAGACCCAGTACTTC.

This chain uses TRBV5-1 with TRBJ2-7; perhaps TRBD1 as D (6 bases). CDR1 is SGHRS, CDR2 YFSETQ, per germline. V was trimmed by 0 bases and J by 4 bases, leaving 14 bases between them. The CDR3 consists of 15 residues. The CDR3 DNA sequence: TGCGCCAGCAGCTTGGTTGCTGAGACAGGTTACGAGCAGTACTTC. Its protein product is CASSLVAETGYEQYF.

The V call is TRBV5-5, the J call TRBJ2-7; 8 positions match TRBD2. The CDR3 is 15 residues long. From germline, CDR1 is SGHKS and CDR2 YYEKEE (reference sequence). The junction had 6 bases not matched to a gene; V was cut back by 2 bases and J by 2 bases. CDR3 loop: CASSFYPGRAYEQYF. In nucleotides, the CDR3 is TGTGCCAGCAGCTTTTACCCCGGGAGGGCCTACGAGCAGTACTTC.

The rearrangement uses TRBV18 and TRBJ2-5; 8 nucleotides agree with TRBD1. J gave up 5 bases and V 8 bases, and 4 bases lay outside the gene matches. In germline, CDR1 is KGHSH, CDR2 LQKENI. The CDR3 is 12 amino acids. In DNA, the CDR3 is TGTGCCAGCGCCCAGGGGGCCGAGACCCAGTACTTC. Translating it yields CASAQGAETQYF.

This clone was observed a single time. The chain joins TRBV5-1 to TRBJ2-2; 8 bases are shared with TRBD1. The CDR3 runs 15 residues. The germline CDR1 and CDR2 sequences are SGHRS and YFSETQ. Losses at the gene ends were 0 bases for V and 7 bases for J; bases not matched to a gene: 5. CDR3 sequence: CASSLAGTGIGELFF. The CDR3 region has the DNA TGCGCCAGCAGCTTGGCCGGGACAGGAATCGGGGAGCTGTTTTTT.

The chain recombines TRBV6-6 with TRBJ2-3; 8 bases match TRBD2. This CDR3 contains 15 residues. Germline V gene sequence: CDR1 MNHNY, CDR2 SVGAGI (reference sequence). With 0 bases clipped from V and 10 bases from J, the junction kept 9 bases outside the gene matches. The CDR3 nucleotides are TGTGCCAGCAGTTACTCGTTGGCGGGAGGCCAGGCGCAGTATTTT. Residues: CASSYSLAGGQAQYF.

The rearrangement links TRBV28 to TRBJ2-3; D uncertain. The ends were cut back, 3 bases at V and 2 bases at J, with 9 bases in the middle. The CDR3 length is 14 residues. Germline loops: CDR1 MDHEN, CDR2 SYDVKM. The CDR3 region is CASSLVVDTDTQYF. The CDR3 DNA sequence: TGTGCCAGCAGTTTGGTAGTAGACACAGATACGCAGTATTTT. Using reference TRBV28 and TRBJ2-3 for the parts outside the CDR3, the full variable domain is DVKVTQSSRYLVKRTGEKVFLECVQDMDHENMFWYRQDPGLGLRLIYFSYDVKMKEKGDIPEGYSVSREKKERFSLILESASTNQTSMYLCASSLVVDTDTQYFGPGTRLTVL.

The rearrangement joins TRBV18 to TRBJ2-2; D not certain. From germline, CDR1 is KGHSH and CDR2 LQKENI. CDR3 length equals 14 residues. Trimming cost V 5 bases and J 2 bases, with 9 bases left between them. In DNA, the CDR3 is TGTGCCAGCTCAAACAAGCGAAACACCGGGGAGCTGTTTTTT. The encoded protein is CASSNKRNTGELFF.

The chain recombines TRBV5-6 with TRBJ1-1; D is undetermined. The CDR3 sequence is 14 residues long. The V gene lost 4 bases and the J gene lost 4 bases, with 14 bases spanning the gap. Germline V lookup: CDR1 SGHDT, CDR2 YYEEEE. CDR3 residues: CASSPYPLSTEAFF. The CDR3 region has the DNA TGTGCCAGCAGCCCATACCCTCTTAGCACTGAAGCTTTCTTT.

This chain links TRBV7-9 with TRBJ2-3; 12 bases are shared with TRBD2. After removal of 4 bases from V and 6 bases from J, the junction contained 11 bases not matched to a gene. Germline assignment: CDR1 SEHNR and CDR2 FQNEAQ (reference sequence). There are 17 residues in the CDR3. The CDR3 coding sequence is TGTGCCAGCAGCTCCGGAGGACTAGCGGGACATGGGGATACGCAGTATTTT. This translates into CASSSGGLAGHGDTQYF.

The rearrangement joins TRBV14 to TRBJ2-1, with TRBD2 matching over 7 bases. The CDR3 totals 16 residues. Germline lookup yields CDR1 SGHDN and CDR2 FVKESK. V lost 0 bases to trimming and J lost 2 bases; unmatched junction nucleotides: 4. The CDR3 DNA follows: TGTGCCAGCAGCCAAGAAGCGGGAAGACCCTACAATGAGCAGTTCTTC. Protein product: CASSQEAGRPYNEQFF.

The rearrangement uses TRBV5-5 and TRBJ2-7; 8 bases are a match to TRBD1. CDR3 length: 14 amino acids. Losses at the gene ends were 1 base for V and 6 bases for J; bases not matched to a gene: 6. Germline V lookup: CDR1 SGHKS, CDR2 YYEKEE (reference sequence). CDR3 sequence: CASSLLAGGGEQYF. CDR3 bases: TGTGCCAGCAGCTTGTTGGCAGGGGGCGGCGAGCAGTACTTC. The variable domain in full, completed from reference TRBV5-5 and TRBJ2-7, reads DAGVTQSPTHLIKTRGQQVTLRCSPISGHKSVSWYQQVLGQGPQFIFQYYEKEERGRGNFPDRFSARQFPNYSSELNVNALLLGDSALYLCASSLLAGGGEQYFGPGTRLTVT.

The chain couples TRBV4-2 to TRBJ2-7; the match to TRBD2 covers 7 bases. With V trimmed by 2 bases and J by 0 bases, 16 bases remained unmatched. Germline loops: CDR1 LGHNA, CDR2 YNFKEQ. The CDR3 consists of 19 residues. CDR3 DNA sequence: TGTGCCAGCAGCCAACAGCGGGGATTAGCGGGTTCAGACTCCTACGAGCAGTACTTC. The encoded protein is CASSQQRGLAGSDSYEQYF.

The V and J genes are TRBV28 and TRBJ2-5; 7 bases line up with TRBD1. CDR3 length: 13 amino acids. Germline-derived CDR1 and CDR2 are MDHEN and SYDVKM. V lost 7 bases, J lost 4 bases, and 6 bases stayed unmatched. CDR3 residues: CASTTGASETQYF. The CDR3 region has the DNA TGTGCCAGCACAACAGGGGCCTCAGAGACCCAGTACTTC.

This rearrangement joins TRBV28 to TRBJ1-5, with 8 positions matching TRBD1. J gave up 0 bases and V 3 bases, and 7 bases lay outside the gene matches. This CDR3 is 17 amino acids long. Germline CDR1 and CDR2: MDHEN and SYDVKM. The CDR3: CASSFNRGLPSNQPQHF. The CDR3 coding sequence is TGTGCCAGCAGTTTTAACAGGGGGTTACCTAGCAATCAGCCCCAGCATTTT.

The chain combines TRBV6-4 with TRBJ2-3, with D tentatively TRBD2 (6 bases). V lost 4 bases and J lost 2, with 16 bases in between. In germline, CDR1 is MRHNA, CDR2 SNTAGT. The CDR3 runs 16 residues. The chain's CDR3 is CASSASAGPSTDTQYF. CDR3 in DNA: TGTGCCAGCAGTGCTAGCGCGGGACCTTCCACAGATACGCAGTATTTT.

The genes are TRBV5-4 and TRBJ2-5, with 14 bases that match TRBD2. This CDR3 is 16 amino acids long. Germline CDR1 and CDR2: SGHNT and YYREEE (reference sequence). Trimming cost V 4 bases and J 0 bases; bases outside gene matches: 2. CDR3 sequence (DNA): TGTGCCAGCAGCCAGGGACTAGCGGGAGACCAAGAGACCCAGTACTTC. This gives the protein CASSQGLAGDQETQYF. The variable domain in full, completed from reference TRBV5-4 and TRBJ2-5, reads ETGVTQSPTHLIKTRGQQVTLRCSSQSGHNTVSWYQQALGQGPQFIFQYYREEENGRGNFPPRFSGLQFPNYSSELNVNALELDDSALYLCASSQGLAGDQETQYFGPGTRLLVL.

This chain joins TRBV29-1 and TRBJ2-1; TRBD1 aligns across 7 bases. CDR1 and CDR2 from the germline V gene are SQVTM and ANQGSEA. J lost 6 bases, V lost 2 bases, and 16 bases had no gene match. This CDR3 contains 17 residues. The chain's CDR3 is CSVEPRTGEWYRNEQFF. The CDR3 DNA sequence: TGCAGCGTTGAACCTCGGACAGGAGAATGGTATCGCAATGAGCAGTTCTTC.

The chain is built from TRBV27 and TRBJ2-7; 8 bases are a match to TRBD2. Germline assignment: CDR1 MNHEY and CDR2 SMNVEV (reference sequence). CDR3 size: 16 residues. Unmatched junction bases numbered 10, after V lost 3 bases and J lost 3 bases. CDR3 region: CASSFSDQRGYYEQYF. The CDR3 nucleotides read TGTGCCAGCAGTTTCAGCGACCAGCGGGGGTACTACGAGCAGTACTTC.

This chain joins TRBV15 and TRBJ2-7, with a weak D call TRBD1 (6 bases). V was pared by 4 bases and J by 2 bases, with 15 bases between. Germline V gene sequence: CDR1 LNHNV, CDR2 YYDKDF (reference sequence). This CDR3 has 15 residues. The CDR3 DNA follows: TGTGCCACCAGCATAGCCGGGACAAGAGCCTACGAGCAGTACTTC. Its protein product is CATSIAGTRAYEQYF.

The V call is TRBV7-2, the J call TRBJ2-5, with 7 bases that match TRBD2. CDR3 length: 14 amino acids. The V gene's germline CDR1 is SGHTA and CDR2 FQGNSA. With 3 bases clipped from V and 5 bases from J, the junction kept 6 bases outside the gene matches. For the CDR3, the DNA is TGTGCCAGCAGCTTCGGCGGGAGTGGGGAGACCCAGTACTTC. Residues: CASSFGGSGETQYF.